This T cell receptor beta chain comes out of a study of molecular identifiers for immune sequencing clone quantification. Overall study results and limits: The study found clones above 20 RNA copies held over 99% of effector molecules and under 1% in naive cells.

CDR3 length: 14 amino acids. Only a few counts were recorded for this clonotype. Its specificity is unknown. With a much larger clone just one base away, this may be a read error. A single record per CDR3 protein comes from TCRdb applying MiXCR to the PCR reads. The table records tens of thousands of distinct CDR3 sequences, more than 20% of them present only once. The genes are TRBV12-3 or TRBV12-4 and TRBJ2-2; 7 bases fit TRBD2. Sequencing was performed on naive CD8+ T cells from blood, with Jurkat cell RNA spiked in. Documented subset: FACS-sorted CD8+CD4-CCR7+CD45RA+ naive T cells. This TCR was sampled from a human donor in good health. Some libraries in this study had Jurkat cell RNA spiked in. The CDR3 here is CARSFAGDTGELFF. The CDR3 nucleotides read TGTGCCCGCAGTTTTGCGGGGGACACCGGGGAGCTGTTTTTT.